A selection of T cell receptor beta chains follows, all from one sample in a study of T cells in Graves' hyperthyroidism and ophthalmopathy. TCRdb re-called the multiplex PCR reads through MiXCR, storing one row per CDR3 protein. This table has about 290,000 distinct CDR3 sequences, approximately 18% appearing once. Sequenced material: blood. The receptors here all came from a middle-aged man with Graves' ophthalmopathy. The CDR3 runs from the conserved cysteine through the conserved F or W. The order of the fields is V gene, clone size, J gene, CDR3 protein. Size values are once, few and many counts, or a class for expanded clones, and some rows have none.

TRBV5-1	NA	TRBJ2-1	CASSLGGPPGAYNEQFF
TRBV7-3	NA	TRBJ1-3	CASSSPAAGNTIYF
TRBV24-1	many	TRBJ2-1	CATSDPRGRAGNEQFF
TRBV6-1	many	TRBJ2-2	CASSRTRGTGELFF
TRBV7-3	NA	TRBJ1-6	CASSLLPPGTGGSPLHF
TRBV7-3	NA	TRBJ2-5	CASSPNPRGLKETQYF
TRBV20-1	many	TRBJ2-7	CSARDQRGSNYEQYF
TRBV11-2	many	TRBJ2-1	CASSFGLEERTYNEQFF
TRBV11-2	many	TRBJ1-2	CASSASGVDGYTF
TRBV5-6	few	TRBJ1-1	CASSPAGGQGDTEAFF
TRBV5-1	many	TRBJ1-2	CASSLASGQSVRGYTF
TRBV2	many	TRBJ1-1	CASKGAGTGVRDAEAFF
TRBV28	many	TRBJ2-3	CASSPDREREDTQYF
TRBV6-2/TRBV6-3	NA	TRBJ1-2	CASSTQQGGYGYTF
TRBV29-1	few	TRBJ2-7	CSVEDSRGRAYEQYF
TRBV13	many	TRBJ2-3	CASSSAYETQYF
TRBV7-9	many	TRBJ2-1	CASSLDHRLESEQFF
TRBV5-4	few	TRBJ1-1	CASSSEVMRNTEAFF
TRBV7-2	NA	TRBJ2-3	CASSTIANSPDTQYF
TRBV30	many	TRBJ1-1	CAYRVLVNTEAFF
TRBV20-1	few	TRBJ2-1	CSASKTGPQQFF
TRBV20-1	many	TRBJ2-5	CSADGRKETQYF
TRBV11-2	many	TRBJ2-3	CASSPMVIGTDTQYF
TRBV2	many	TRBJ2-7	CASMRNGGTHYEQYF